This record looks at one T cell receptor beta chain sequence and its context. RNA transcripts served as the template for amplifying TCR beta CDR3 regions. The TCR CDR3 was amplified in a first-round RT-PCR using the HTBI primer set. TCRdb re-called the multiplex PCR reads with MiXCR, one entry per CDR3 protein. This repertoire shows about 360,000 distinct CDR3 sequences, approximately 13% found once; its top ten account for around 9.2%. With a duration under 2 months, the hyperthyroidism was newly diagnosed in patients aged 18 to 65. V was cut by 2 bases and J by 13 bases, with 50 bases left in between. From germline, CDR1 is SGHAT and CDR2 FQNNGV. This CDR3 has 24 residues. The data are from a study of T cells in Graves' hyperthyroidism and ophthalmopathy.

This chain connects TRBV11-2 to TRBJ2-5; TRBD2 might be the D (5 bases). Sequencing was performed on blood. The receptor comes from a young woman with Graves' hyperthyroidism. CDR3 sequence: CASSLRPSFTYLMNYFKSSLAGYF. The CDR3 DNA follows: TGTGCCAGCAGCTTAAGGCCCTCCTTTACTTACCTCATGAACTATTTTAAGTCGAGTCTGGCGGGGTACTTC.